The source of this TCR beta chain is a study of T cell repertoires in cytomegalovirus infection. Study-level background: Signatures in public TCR beta sequences pointed to both CMV infection and matching HLA type.

One entry per CDR3 protein results from TCRdb running MiXCR on the reads. This table has fewer than 300,000 distinct CDR3 sequences, roughly 23% appearing once. There are 15 residues in the CDR3. CDR1 is MNHEY and CDR2 is SVGEGT in the germline V gene. The ends lost 9 bases at V and 9 bases at J; junction bases unmatched: 17. The chain couples TRBV6-2 or TRBV6-3 to TRBJ1-5; 7 positions match TRBD1. This TCR derives from a human donor in good health (CMV status not recorded). Some clones in this sample may be carry-over from other donors' samples. Material: PBMCs. CDR3 amino acids: CASVSGLQGRMPQHF. In nucleotides, the CDR3 is TGTGCCAGTGTTTCGGGATTACAGGGGAGGATGCCCCAGCATTTT.